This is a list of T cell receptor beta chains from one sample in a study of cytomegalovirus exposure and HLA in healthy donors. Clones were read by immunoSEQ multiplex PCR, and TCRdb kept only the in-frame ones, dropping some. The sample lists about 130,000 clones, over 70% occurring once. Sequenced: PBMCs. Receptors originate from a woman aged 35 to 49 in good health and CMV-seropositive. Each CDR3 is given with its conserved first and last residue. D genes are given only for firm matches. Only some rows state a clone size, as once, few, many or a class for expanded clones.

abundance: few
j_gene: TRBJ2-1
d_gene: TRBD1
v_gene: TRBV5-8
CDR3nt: TGTGCCAGCAGCTTAGAAGGGGGCACCTACAATGAGCAGTTCTTC
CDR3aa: CASSLEGGTYNEQFF

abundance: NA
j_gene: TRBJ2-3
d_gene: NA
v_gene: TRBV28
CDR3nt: TGTGCCAGCAGTTTGTTAGCAGATACGCAGTATTTT
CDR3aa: CASSLLADTQYF

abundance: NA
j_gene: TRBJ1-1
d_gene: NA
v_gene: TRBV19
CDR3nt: TGTGCCAGTAGTATAGGACGGGGGGGGGCAAACACTGAAGCTTTCTTT
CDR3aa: CASSIGRGGANTEAFF

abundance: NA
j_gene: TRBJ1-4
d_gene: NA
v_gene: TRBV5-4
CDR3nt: TGTGCCAGCAGCTCGGGGGGGGGAACTAATGAAAAACTGTTTTTT
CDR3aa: CASSSGGGTNEKLFF

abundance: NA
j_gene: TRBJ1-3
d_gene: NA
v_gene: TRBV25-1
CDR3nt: TGTGCCAGCAGCGAGGACAACGGAAACACCATATATTTT
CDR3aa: CASSEDNGNTIYF

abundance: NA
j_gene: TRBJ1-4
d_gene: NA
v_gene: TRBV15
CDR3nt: TGTGCCACCAGCAGGACAGCGAAAGGTGAAAAACTGTTTTTT
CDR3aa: CATSRTAKGEKLFF

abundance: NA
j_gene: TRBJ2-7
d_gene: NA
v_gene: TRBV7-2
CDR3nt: TGTGCCAGCAGCTTGTGGGGCGAGCAGTACTTC
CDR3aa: CASSLWGEQYF

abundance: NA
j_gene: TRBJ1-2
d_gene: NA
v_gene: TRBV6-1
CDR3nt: TGTGCCAGCAGTGAAGCTTGGCGGGGAGATTATGGCTACACCTTC
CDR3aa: CASSEAWRGDYGYTF

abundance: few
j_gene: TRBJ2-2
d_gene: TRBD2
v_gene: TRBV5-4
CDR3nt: TGTGCCAGCAGCCCAACTGAAGCGGGGGGGGTCGTCGGGGAGCTGTTTTTT
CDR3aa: CASSPTEAGGVVGELFF

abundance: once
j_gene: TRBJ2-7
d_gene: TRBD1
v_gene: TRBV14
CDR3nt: TGTGCCAGCAGCCAAGGACCGGGACAGGCCTACGAGCAGTACTTC
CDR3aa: CASSQGPGQAYEQYF

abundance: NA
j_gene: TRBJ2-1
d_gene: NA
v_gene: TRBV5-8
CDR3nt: TGTGCCAGCAGCTTGGGTTATGAGGTAGTTGGTGAGCAGTTCTTC
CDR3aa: CASSLGYEVVGEQFF

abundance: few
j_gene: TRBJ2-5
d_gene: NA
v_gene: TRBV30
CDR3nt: TGTGCCTGGGCCCTATCTCGGGGGGAGACCCAGTACTTC
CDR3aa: CAWALSRGETQYF

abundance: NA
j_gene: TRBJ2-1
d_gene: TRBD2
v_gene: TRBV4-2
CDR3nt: TGTGCCAGCAGCCAGGGAGCGGGAGGTGGGAGTGAGCAGTTCTTC
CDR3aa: CASSQGAGGGSEQFF

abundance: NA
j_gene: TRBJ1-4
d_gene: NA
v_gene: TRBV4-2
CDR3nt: TGTGCCAGCAGCCCGACGCAGCGCATCGGATCTAATGAAAAACTGTTTTTT
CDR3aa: CASSPTQRIGSNEKLFF

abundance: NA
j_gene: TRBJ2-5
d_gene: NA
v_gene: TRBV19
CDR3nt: TGTGCCAGTAGTTACGGGACTGGAAGTCGGCAAGAGACCCAGTACTTC
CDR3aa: CASSYGTGSRQETQYF

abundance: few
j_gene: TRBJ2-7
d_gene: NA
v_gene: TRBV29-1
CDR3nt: TGCAGCGGGGGCAAGGGATCCTACGAGCAGTACTTC
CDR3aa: CSGGKGSYEQYF

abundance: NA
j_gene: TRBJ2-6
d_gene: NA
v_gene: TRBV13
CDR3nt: TGTGCCAGCAGCTTAGGTGGAATTGGGCCACGCATCTCTGGGGCCAACGTCCTGACTTTC
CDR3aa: CASSLGGIGPRISGANVLTF

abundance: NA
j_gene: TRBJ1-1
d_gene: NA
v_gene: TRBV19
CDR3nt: TGTGCCAGTAGTCTCCCGGCGGGGGCGTCGAGCACTGAAGCTTTCTTT
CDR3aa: CASSLPAGASSTEAFF

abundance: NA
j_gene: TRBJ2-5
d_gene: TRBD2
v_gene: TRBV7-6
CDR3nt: TGTGCCAGCAGTCGTAGCGGGGGGGCTTTGGAGACCCAGTACTTC
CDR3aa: CASSRSGGALETQYF

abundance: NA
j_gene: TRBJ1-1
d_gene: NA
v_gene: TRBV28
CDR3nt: TGTGCCAGCAGAGCCAGGGGCCAAGGAAGTACTGAAGCTTTCTTT
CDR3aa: CASRARGQGSTEAFF

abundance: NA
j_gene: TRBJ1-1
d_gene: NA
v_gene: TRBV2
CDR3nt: TGTGCCAGCAGTGCGAAAGAGAGGAACACTGAAGCTTTCTTT
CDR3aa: CASSAKERNTEAFF

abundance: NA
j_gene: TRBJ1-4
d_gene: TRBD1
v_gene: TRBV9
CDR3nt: TGTGCCAGCAGCACCCGCCCTCAGGGGGATGAAAAACTGTTTTTT
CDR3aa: CASSTRPQGDEKLFF

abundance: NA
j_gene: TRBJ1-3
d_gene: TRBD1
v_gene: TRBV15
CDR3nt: TGTGCCACCAGAAGACAGGGCTCTGGAAACACCATATATTTT
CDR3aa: CATRRQGSGNTIYF

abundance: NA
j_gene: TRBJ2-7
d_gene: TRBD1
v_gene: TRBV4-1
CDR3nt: TGCGCCAGCAGCCCGACCGGGACAGTGACCCGCGAGCAGTACTTC
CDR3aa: CASSPTGTVTREQYF

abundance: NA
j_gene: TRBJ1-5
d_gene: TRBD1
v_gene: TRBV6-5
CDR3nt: TGTGCCAGCAGTAGGGACAGGGATCAGCCCCAGCATTTT
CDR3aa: CASSRDRDQPQHF

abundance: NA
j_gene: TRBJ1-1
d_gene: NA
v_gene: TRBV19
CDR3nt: TGTGCCAGTAGTACAAGAACCGGGACTAAGGAAGCTTTCTTT
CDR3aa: CASSTRTGTKEAFF

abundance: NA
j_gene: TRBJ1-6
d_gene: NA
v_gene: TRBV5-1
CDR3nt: TGCGCCAGCAGCGCGGGAGGCGGGTATTCACCCCTCCACTTT
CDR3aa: CASSAGGGYSPLHF

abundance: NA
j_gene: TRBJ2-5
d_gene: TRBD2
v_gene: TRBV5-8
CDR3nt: TGTGCCAGCAGCTTGGGGACTAGCGGGGGGGCGTATCAAGAGACCCAGTACTTC
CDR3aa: CASSLGTSGGAYQETQYF

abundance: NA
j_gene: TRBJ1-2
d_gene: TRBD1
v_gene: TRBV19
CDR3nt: TGTGCCAGTAGAAGGAGCACCGGGACAGGGGGTCATGGCTACACCTTC
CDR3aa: CASRRSTGTGGHGYTF

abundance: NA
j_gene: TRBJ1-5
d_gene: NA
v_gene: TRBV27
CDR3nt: TGTGCCAGCAGTTTCCAGGGGAGCCATAGCAATCAGCCCCAGCATTTT
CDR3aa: CASSFQGSHSNQPQHF

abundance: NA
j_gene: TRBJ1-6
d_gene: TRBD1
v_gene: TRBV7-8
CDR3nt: TGTGCCAGCAACCCTACCGGGACAGGGGACTCACCCCTCCACTTT
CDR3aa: CASNPTGTGDSPLHF

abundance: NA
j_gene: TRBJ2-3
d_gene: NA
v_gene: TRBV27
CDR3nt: TGTGCCAGCCGCATTCAGGGGAATATTGGCCGCACAGATACGCAGTATTTT
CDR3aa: CASRIQGNIGRTDTQYF

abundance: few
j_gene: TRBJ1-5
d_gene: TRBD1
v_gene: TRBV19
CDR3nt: TGTGCCAGTGAGTCGGTGACAGGGCCAGGTCAGCCCCAGCATTTT
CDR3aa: CASESVTGPGQPQHF

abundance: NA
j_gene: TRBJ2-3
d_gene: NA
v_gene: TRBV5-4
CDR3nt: TGTGCCAGCAGCTTGTTCGGGACTCCGGGGAGCTATTTT
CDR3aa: CASSLFGTPGSYF

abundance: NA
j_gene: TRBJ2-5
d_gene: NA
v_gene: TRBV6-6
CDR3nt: TGTGCCAGCAGTTACTCGGCAGGATCCGAGACCCAGTACTTC
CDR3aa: CASSYSAGSETQYF

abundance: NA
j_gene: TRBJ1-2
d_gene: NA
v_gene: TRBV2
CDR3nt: TGTGCCAGCAGTGGGACATATTATGGCTACACCTTC
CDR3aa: CASSGTYYGYTF

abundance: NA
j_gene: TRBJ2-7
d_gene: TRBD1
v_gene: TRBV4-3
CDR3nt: TGCGCCAGCAGCCAAGATCGAACAGGGGTCGAGCAGTACTTC
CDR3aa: CASSQDRTGVEQYF

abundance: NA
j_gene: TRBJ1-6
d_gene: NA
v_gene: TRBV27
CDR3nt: TGTGCCAGCAGTTTCGACAGCCGCTATAATTCACCCCTCCACTTT
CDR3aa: CASSFDSRYNSPLHF

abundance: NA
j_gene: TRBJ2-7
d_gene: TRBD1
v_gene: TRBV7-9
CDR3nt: TGTGCCAGCAGCCCGGGCGGGGGACAGGGGGGCTACGAGCAGTACTTC
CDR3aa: CASSPGGGQGGYEQYF

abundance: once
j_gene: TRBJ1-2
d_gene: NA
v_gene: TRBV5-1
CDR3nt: TGCGCCAGCAGCTTCGACACAAATGGCTACACCTTC
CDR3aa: CASSFDTNGYTF

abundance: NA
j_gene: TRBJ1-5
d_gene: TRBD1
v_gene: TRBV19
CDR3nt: TGTGCCAGTAGTAGGGGACAGGGGAACAATCAGCCCCAGCATTTT
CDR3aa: CASSRGQGNNQPQHF

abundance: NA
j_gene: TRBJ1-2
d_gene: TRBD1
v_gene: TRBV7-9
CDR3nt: TGTTCCAGCAGCTTTACAGGGGATGGCTACACCTTC
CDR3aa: CSSSFTGDGYTF